The 13 T cell receptor beta chains reported below all come from one sample, sequenced in a study of T-cell reconstitution after alpha-beta-depleted transplantation in children. Preparing the TCRbeta library involved the use of unique molecular identifiers. MiXCR was run by TCRdb on the PCR reads, yielding one entry per CDR3 protein. Of hundreds of thousands of distinct CDR3 sequences listed, 32% were seen once; the top ten hold 2% to 3%. Sample: PBMCs from the stem cell graft donor, taken from the stem cell graft. The receptors originated from a human donor who donated a stem cell graft to a child with aplastic anemia.

V gene TRBV29-1 combines with J gene TRBJ2-5; no firm D call. Germline V CDR1 and CDR2: SQVTM, ANQGSEA. The CDR3 length is 12 residues. V was pared by 3 bases and J by 8 bases, with 13 bases between. CDR3 residues: CSVEFAVGTQYF. The DNA for the CDR3 is TGCAGCGTTGAGTTCGCGGTGGGAACCCAGTACTTC.

This clonotype was seen more than once but under ten times. The rearrangement uses TRBV6-2 or TRBV6-3 and TRBJ1-1; D call uncertain. Germline V gene data show CDR1 as MNHEY and CDR2 as SVGEGT. The CDR3 covers 14 residues. The ends were cut back, 2 bases at V and 4 bases at J, with 11 bases in the middle. The CDR3 spells CASSYAPSGTEAFF. The CDR3 DNA is TGTGCCAGCAGTTACGCCCCCTCTGGCACTGAAGCTTTCTTT.

This chain uses TRBV27 with TRBJ1-1; unclear D gene. The germline gives CDR1 MNHEY, CDR2 SMNVEV (reference sequence). V was pared by 6 bases and J by 0 bases, with 17 bases between. The CDR3 sequence is 16 residues long. CDR3 protein: CASRYLGLGVNTEAFF. CDR3 DNA: TGTGCCAGCAGATATCTAGGACTCGGGGTGAACACTGAAGCTTTCTTT.

A few counts support this clonotype. The chain uses TRBV10-3 and TRBJ2-1; TRBD2 agrees at 10 bases. The length of the CDR3 is 14 residues. V shed 7 bases and J 6 bases; nucleotides not matched to a gene: 6. From germline, CDR1 is ENHRY and CDR2 SYGVKD. The CDR3 is CAITGTSASNEQFF. The DNA for the CDR3 is TGTGCCATCACCGGGACTAGCGCTAGCAATGAGCAGTTCTTC.

This clonotype was detected a few times. V usage is TRBV29-1 and J usage is TRBJ2-1; 11 bases match TRBD1. With V trimmed by 1 base and J by 10 bases, 6 bases remained unmatched. The V gene's germline CDR1 is SQVTM and CDR2 ANQGSEA. The CDR3 is 14 amino acids. The CDR3 sequence is CSVEGTGGSIEQFF. The CDR3 nucleotides are TGCAGCGTTGAAGGGACAGGGGGCTCTATCGAGCAGTTCTTC.

This clonotype came up a few times. The chain couples TRBV5-6 to TRBJ1-4; a weak D match, TRBD1 (6 bases). Trimming shortened V by 2 bases and J by 6 bases, and 11 bases separated the two germline ends. Germline lookup yields CDR1 SGHDT and CDR2 YYEEEE. This CDR3 is built from 14 residues. The CDR3 DNA reads as TGTGCCAGCAGCTTCAGGGGTTTGGATGAAAAACTGTTTTTT. It is translated as CASSFRGLDEKLFF.

This clonotype was seen a few times. CDR3 in amino acids: CATPPGEPYNEQFF. The CDR3 coding sequence is TGTGCCACCCCTCCGGGGGAACCGTACAATGAGCAGTTCTTC. The gene calls are TRBV15 and TRBJ2-1, with a possible D match to TRBD2 (6 bases). The germline CDR1 and CDR2 sequences are LNHNV and YYDKDF (reference sequence). With 8 bases removed from V and 4 bases from J, the gap between germline ends came to 15 bases. The CDR3 totals 14 residues.

This chain connects TRBV12-3 or TRBV12-4 to TRBJ2-5; D assignment may be TRBD1 or TRBD2 (5 bases each). CDR3 length: 16 amino acids. Trimming left V 5 bases short and J 5 bases short, with 21 bases between. CDR3 DNA sequence: TGTGCCAGCAGTCCCTACCCCGGGGCTAGTTTTGAGACCCAGTACTTC. Translation gives CASSPYPGASFETQYF.

The rearrangement links TRBV20-1 to TRBJ2-2; 8 bases line up with TRBD1. CDR1 is DFQATT and CDR2 is SNEGSKA in the germline V gene (reference sequence). This CDR3 spans 16 amino acids. The V gene end was trimmed by 5 bases and the J gene end by 4 bases; junction bases not matched to a gene: 12. The CDR3 spells CSAARPDRVRTGELFF. In nucleotides, the CDR3 is TGCAGTGCTGCCCGACCGGACAGGGTTCGCACCGGGGAGCTGTTTTTT.

The chain carries TRBV7-9 and TRBJ2-5, with 8 bases lining up with TRBD1. V was pared by 6 bases and J by 2 bases, with 5 bases of the junction left unmatched. Per the germline V gene, CDR1 is SEHNR and CDR2 is FQNEAQ (reference sequence). This CDR3 region has 14 residues. CDR3 protein: CASSLHRGQETQYF. The DNA of the CDR3 is TGTGCCAGCAGTTTACACAGGGGGCAAGAGACCCAGTACTTC.

The gene calls are TRBV7-9 and TRBJ2-5; D not certain. Trimming removed 3 bases from V and 5 bases from J, with 10 bases in between. The CDR3 length is 13 residues. Germline CDR1 is SEHNR and CDR2 is FQNEAQ (reference sequence). The CDR3 is CASSFPALETQYF. Written as DNA, the CDR3 is TGTGCCAGCAGCTTTCCCGCTTTGGAGACCCAGTACTTC.

This clonotype was seen only a few times. The CDR3 is CASSLGKTSTDTQYF. For the CDR3, the DNA is TGTGCCAGCAGCCTGGGGAAAACTAGCACAGATACGCAGTATTTT. This chain joins TRBV19 and TRBJ2-3; D call uncertain. CDR1 LNHDA and CDR2 SQIVND come from the germline V gene (reference sequence). Trimming pared 9 bases from V and 0 bases from J, leaving 16 bases between. The CDR3 is 15 residues long.

This clonotype was picked up a small number of times. The chain uses TRBV7-2 and TRBJ1-2; possible D gene TRBD1, 6 bases. Germline CDR1 SGHTA, CDR2 FQGNSA. CDR3 length equals 13 residues. V lost 0 bases and J 4 bases, leaving 6 bases between the germline ends. In nucleotides, the CDR3 is TGTGCCAGCAGCTTAGCGGGGGCCTATGGCTACACCTTC. Translated: CASSLAGAYGYTF. The entire variable domain, with the rest obtained from reference TRBV7-2 and TRBJ1-2, is as follows: GAGVSQSPSNKVTEKGKDVELRCDPISGHTALYWYRQSLGQGLEFLIYFQGNSAPDKSGLPSDRFSAERTGGSVSTLTIQRTQQEDSAVYLCASSLAGAYGYTFGSGTRLTVV.